Shown below are 27 T cell receptor beta chains from a single sample sequenced in a study of vaccination effects on CD4 cells after COVID-19. Clones were read by immunoSEQ multiplex PCR, and TCRdb kept only the in-frame ones, dropping some. The sample contains 45,000 to 60,000 clones, about 83% of which appear only once. Their target antigens are unknown. At the end of 9 to 11 days of culture, CD4+ T cells were isolated. The sample consisted of CD4+ T cells from PBMCs cultured without peptide, taken before COVID-19 vaccination. These TCRs come from a human donor who received a COVID-19 vaccine.

The rearrangement links TRBV5-1 to TRBJ1-4; TRBD1 might be the D (6 bases). From germline, CDR1 is SGHRS and CDR2 YFSETQ. V shed 3 bases and J shed 8 bases, with 20 bases lying between them. There are 16 residues in the CDR3. The CDR3 DNA reads TGCGCCAGCAGCTCTGGACCCGGGGGACAAGGCGAAAAACTGTTTTTT. Residues: CASSSGPGGQGEKLFF.

This clone was observed a handful of times. The chain employs TRBV6-6 and TRBJ1-2; 8 bases agree with TRBD1. V trimming: 7 bases; J trimming: 5 bases; junction bases outside the gene matches: 12. This CDR3 contains 15 residues. Germline assignment: CDR1 MNHNY and CDR2 SVGAGI (reference sequence). The CDR3 protein is CASTLEDRVGYGYTF. The CDR3 DNA is TGTGCCAGCACTCTCGAGGACAGGGTTGGATATGGCTACACCTTC.

The chain has TRBV27 and TRBJ2-7; D remains unclear. V gave up 6 bases and J gave up 1 base, with 13 bases separating them. This CDR3 region has 14 residues. CDR1 is MNHEY and CDR2 is SMNVEV in the germline V gene (reference sequence). The CDR3 protein is CASRPSWLSYEQYV. CDR3 nucleotides: TGTGCCAGCAGGCCCTCTTGGCTTTCCTACGAGCAGTACGTC.

About this clone: Other nucleotide sequences in the sample specify the same CDR3. The rearrangement links TRBV18 to TRBJ1-1; possible D gene TRBD1, 5 bases. This CDR3 spans 13 amino acids. Per the germline V gene, CDR1 is KGHSH and CDR2 is LQKENI. With 3 bases removed from V and 1 base from J, the gap between germline ends came to 6 bases. The CDR3 bases are TGTGCCAGCTCACCTGGGGGGAACACTGAAGCTTTCTTT. Amino acid sequence: CASSPGGNTEAFF.

V usage is TRBV19 and J usage is TRBJ1-1; 8 nucleotides match TRBD1. V shed 2 bases, J shed 1 base, and the junction held 0 bases outside the gene matches. Germline CDR1 is LNHDA and CDR2 is SQIVND (reference sequence). CDR3 length: 14 amino acids. The CDR3 reads CASSITGGNTEAFF. The CDR3 DNA is TGTGCCAGTAGTATAACAGGGGGGAACACTGAAGCTTTCTTT.

The chain links TRBV5-1 to TRBJ2-7; TRBD2 matches 7 bases. CDR3 length: 14 amino acids. Per germline, CDR1 SGHRS and CDR2 YFSETQ. Unmatched junction bases numbered 2, after V lost 0 bases and J lost 2 bases. The CDR3, as DNA: TGCGCCAGCAGCTTGGCGGGGGGTACCTACGAGCAGTACGTC. Amino acid sequence: CASSLAGGTYEQYV.

In this sample, this clone turned up once. The rearrangement uses TRBV24-1 and TRBJ1-5; D gene unclear. Germline CDR1 KGHDR, CDR2 SFDVKD. The V gene lost 5 bases and the J gene lost 2 bases, with 12 bases spanning the gap. The length of the CDR3 is 15 residues. CDR3 in amino acids: CATSASRMGNQPQHF. The CDR3 coding sequence is TGTGCCACCAGTGCATCTCGGATGGGCAATCAGCCCCAGCATTTT.

This clone was seen just once. The DNA of the CDR3 is TGTGCCAGCAGTTCTTATAGGAGCGAGACCCAGTACTTC. This gives the protein CASSSYRSETQYF. The rearrangement links TRBV7-8 to TRBJ2-5, with D hard to call. CDR3 size: 13 residues. In germline, CDR1 is SGHVS, CDR2 FQNEAQ. The ends were cut back, 6 bases at V and 5 bases at J, with 13 bases in the middle.

The rearrangement joins TRBV18 to TRBJ1-1; TRBD1 matches 9 bases. J lost 1 base, V lost 5 bases, and 8 bases had no gene match. CDR1 is KGHSH and CDR2 is LQKENI in the germline V gene. This CDR3 is 16 amino acids long. The CDR3 region is CASSSGTGRANTEAFF. CDR3 DNA sequence: TGTGCCAGCTCATCAGGGACAGGGAGGGCGAACACTGAAGCTTTCTTT.

V is TRBV30 and J is TRBJ2-4; no definite D call. This CDR3 is 13 amino acids long. Germline assignment: CDR1 GTSNPN and CDR2 SVGIG (reference sequence). The V end was cut by 8 bases, the J end by 0 bases, with 11 bases between. The chain's CDR3 is CAAEIIAKNIQYF. CDR3 sequence (DNA): TGTGCCGCCGAAATTATAGCCAAAAACATTCAGTACTTC. Full variable domain (missing parts from reference TRBV30 and TRBJ2-4): SQTIHQWPATLVQPVGSPLSLECTVEGTSNPNLYWYRQAAGRGLQLLFYSVGIGQISSEVPQNLSASRPQDRQFILSSKKLLLSDSGFYLCAAEIIAKNIQYFGAGTRLSVL.

V is TRBV20-1 and J is TRBJ1-5; no clear D. Trimming took 3 bases from V and 7 from J, leaving 10 bases between them. The CDR3 is 12 amino acids. The germline CDR1 and CDR2 sequences are DFQATT and SNEGSKA (reference sequence). The CDR3 spells CSASRSEQPQHF. In DNA, the CDR3 is TGCAGTGCTAGTAGGTCGGAGCAGCCCCAGCATTTT.

This chain joins TRBV2 and TRBJ2-6; D gene ambiguous. This CDR3 comprises 15 residues. V lost 5 bases and J 4 bases, leaving 12 bases between the germline ends. Per germline, CDR1 SNHLY and CDR2 FYNNEI. CDR3 in DNA: TGTGCCAGCAGTTCTAACCCGGACGGGGCCAACGTCCTGACTTTC. It is translated as CASSSNPDGANVLTF. The whole variable domain, remainder taken from reference TRBV2 and TRBJ2-6, is EPEVTQTPSHQVTQMGQEVILRCVPISNHLYFYWYRQILGQKVEFLVSFYNNEISEKSEIFDDQFSVERPDGSNFTLKIRSTKLEDSAMYFCASSSNPDGANVLTFGAGSRLTVL.

V and J are TRBV30 and TRBJ2-5, with TRBD1 matching over 7 bases. The V gene end was trimmed by 3 bases and the J gene end by 2 bases; junction bases not matched to a gene: 3. CDR1 is GTSNPN, CDR2 SVGIG, per germline (reference sequence). This CDR3 is built from 13 residues. The CDR3, as DNA: TGTGCCTGGAGCCCGGGACAGCAAGAGACCCAGTACTTC. Its translation: CAWSPGQQETQYF.

V gene TRBV10-3 combines with J gene TRBJ2-1; 8 bases map to TRBD1. Germline CDR1 ENHRY, CDR2 SYGVKD. The CDR3 is made up of 18 amino acids. V lost 0 bases and J lost 4; bases outside the gene matches: 11. DNA for the CDR3: TGTGCCATCAGTGAGTCGCCGTTGACAGGGGAGCCATACAATGAGCAGTTCTTC. Translation gives CAISESPLTGEPYNEQFF.

V and J are TRBV12-3 or TRBV12-4 and TRBJ1-1, with D unresolved. Trimming took off 6 bases at V and 4 bases at J, with 9 bases between the two ends. The CDR3 contains 12 residues. The CDR3 DNA follows: TGTGCCAGCAGCCCCGTACGCACTGAAGCTTTCTTT. This gives the protein CASSPVRTEAFF.

CDR3: CASSYFGNTGELFF. Here the CDR3 DNA reads TGTGCCAGCAGTTATTTCGGAAACACCGGGGAGCTGTTTTTT. V is TRBV6-6 and J is TRBJ2-2, with D unclear. Per germline, CDR1 MNHNY and CDR2 SVGAGI (reference sequence). The CDR3 length is 14 residues. Trimming left V 3 bases short and J 2 bases short, with 7 bases between.

The V and J genes are TRBV7-3 and TRBJ2-5; tentatively, D is TRBD1 (6 bases). Germline V lookup: CDR1 SGHTA, CDR2 FQGTGA. V lost 0 bases and J lost 2, with 10 bases in between. CDR3 length: 15 amino acids. CDR3 loop: CASSLTGAPQETQYF. CDR3 nucleotides: TGTGCCAGCAGCTTAACGGGGGCCCCACAAGAGACCCAGTACTTC.

The chain carries TRBV2 and TRBJ2-5, with 7 bases aligning to TRBD2. The CDR3 extends over 14 amino acids. J was trimmed by 2 bases and V by 4 bases; bases with no gene match: 4. Looked up from germline, CDR1 is SNHLY and CDR2 is FYNNEI. As DNA, the CDR3 is TGTGCCAGCAGTGTAGGGCGGGGGCAAGAGACCCAGTACTTC. Translating gives CASSVGRGQETQYF. Supplemented by reference TRBV2 and TRBJ2-5, the full variable domain reads EPEVTQTPSHQVTQMGQEVILRCVPISNHLYFYWYRQILGQKVEFLVSFYNNEISEKSEIFDDQFSVERPDGSNFTLKIRSTKLEDSAMYFCASSVGRGQETQYFGPGTRLLVL.

The V call is TRBV3-1 (or the pseudogene TRBV3-2), the J call TRBJ2-5; D is unresolved. The CDR3 loop spans 13 amino acids. Germline loops: CDR1 LGHDT, CDR2 YNNKEL (reference sequence). Trimming left V 1 base short and J 3 bases short, with 6 bases between. Here the CDR3 DNA reads TGTGCCAGCAGCCAAGTAGAGAAAGAGACCCAGTACTTC. Translating gives CASSQVEKETQYF.

The V gene is TRBV5-6, the J gene TRBJ2-7; D not resolved. The germline gives CDR1 SGHDT, CDR2 YYEEEE. V was cut by 3 bases and J by 2 bases, with 12 bases left in between. The CDR3 consists of 14 residues. CDR3 DNA: TGTGCCAGCAGCTCGCTGACCCTAACCTACGAGCAGTACGTC. Translation: CASSSLTLTYEQYV.

The chain links TRBV6-5 to TRBJ1-2; 10 positions agree with TRBD1. Trimming at V came to 5 bases and at J to 5 bases, leaving 8 bases not matched to a gene. Germline assignment: CDR1 MNHEY and CDR2 SVGAGI. The CDR3 contains 15 residues. The CDR3 spells CASSTPDRGIYGYTF. The CDR3 DNA follows: TGTGCCAGCAGTACCCCGGACAGGGGGATATATGGCTACACCTTC.

The chain combines TRBV6-5 with TRBJ1-5, with D unclear. Per the germline V gene, CDR1 is MNHEY and CDR2 is SVGAGI. The CDR3 is 13 amino acids. V was shortened by 4 bases and J by 5 bases, with 9 bases between the two germline ends. The DNA for the CDR3 is TGTGCCAGCAGTTTGGTTTTTGATCAGCCCCAGCATTTT. Its translation: CASSLVFDQPQHF.

The rearrangement uses TRBV5-1 and TRBJ1-1; D is ambiguous. CDR1 and CDR2 (germline): SGHRS, YFSETQ. V lost 0 bases and J 6 bases, leaving 9 bases between the germline ends. The CDR3 loop spans 13 amino acids. The CDR3 bases are TGCGCCAGCAGCTTGGGGGATGGTGCTGAAGCTTTCTTT. It is translated as CASSLGDGAEAFF.

The V call is TRBV3-1 (or the pseudogene TRBV3-2), the J call TRBJ1-5, with D possibly matching TRBD1 (5 bases). V lost 6 bases and J 5 bases, leaving 11 bases between the germline ends. Germline values: CDR1 LGHDT, CDR2 YNNKEL (reference sequence). The CDR3 is 13 amino acids. The CDR3, as DNA: TGTGCCAGCAGTCGACAGCCCGATCAGCCCCAGCATTTT. Translating it yields CASSRQPDQPQHF.

The V gene is TRBV9, the J gene TRBJ2-1, with 13 bases fitting TRBD2. The V segment lost 4 bases and the J segment 4 bases; nucleotides outside the gene matches: 2. Germline lookup yields CDR1 SGDLS and CDR2 YYNGEE. CDR3 size: 15 residues. Here the CDR3 DNA reads TGTGCCAGCAGCCCGACTAGCGGGGGGTACAATGAGCAGTTCTTC. As protein: CASSPTSGGYNEQFF.

This chain uses TRBV7-3 with TRBJ1-2; TRBD1 matches at 10 bases. Germline CDR1 SGHTA, CDR2 FQGTGA. V lost 4 bases to trimming and J lost 6 bases; unmatched junction nucleotides: 5. The CDR3 is made up of 14 amino acids. The CDR3 region is CASSYTGTGDGYTF. CDR3 DNA: TGTGCCAGCAGCTATACGGGGACAGGGGATGGCTACACCTTC.

The chain employs TRBV24-1 and TRBJ2-6; no clear D gene. Germline V gene lookup returns CDR1 KGHDR and CDR2 SFDVKD. V was cut by 3 bases and J by 0 bases, with 8 bases left in between. The CDR3 contains 16 residues. The CDR3 sequence: CATSDAKISGANVLTF. For the CDR3, the DNA is TGTGCCACCAGTGATGCTAAGATCTCTGGGGCCAACGTCCTGACTTTC.